This passage covers 25 T cell receptor beta chains from one sample sequenced in a study of blood T cell repertoires in COVID-19. Only in-frame clones appear in the TCRdb table, and some are missing; sequencing was by immunoSEQ multiplex PCR. The sample consists of about 340,000 clones, around nine tenths of them appearing once. Input material: peripheral blood. The receptors shown here come from a woman in her 70s with COVID-19, enrolled during active disease.

This clone came up a few times. Here the CDR3 reads CASSSGGTGELFF. Here the CDR3 DNA reads TGTGCCAGCTCATCTGGAGGCACCGGGGAGCTGTTTTTT. The chain recombines TRBV18 with TRBJ2-2, with D maybe TRBD2 (5 bases). Per germline, CDR1 KGHSH and CDR2 LQKENI. The V and J ends lost 5 bases and 4 bases respectively, with 8 bases between them. CDR3 size: 13 residues.

The chain has TRBV7-8 and TRBJ1-5, with D possibly being TRBD1 (6 bases). CDR1 SGHVS and CDR2 FQNEAQ come from the germline V gene. V lost 5 bases to trimming and J lost 0 bases, with 11 bases between them. The CDR3 totals 15 residues. The CDR3 region has the DNA TGTGCCAGCAGCCAGGACAGTTATAGCAATCAGCCCCAGCATTTT. Protein sequence: CASSQDSYSNQPQHF.

This clone was counted a single time. The rearrangement joins TRBV19 to TRBJ2-3, with TRBD2 matching over 7 bases. V trimming: 10 bases; J trimming: 2 bases; junction bases outside the gene matches: 9. In germline, CDR1 is LNHDA, CDR2 SQIVND (reference sequence). The CDR3 has 14 residues. CDR3 coding DNA: TGTGCCACCAGCGGCGGGGACTACACAGATACGCAGTATTTT. It encodes CATSGGDYTDTQYF. Variable domain in full (rest from reference TRBV19 and TRBJ2-3): DGGITQSPKYLFRKEGQNVTLSCEQNLNHDAMYWYRQDPGQGLRLIYYSQIVNDFQKGDIAEGYSVSREKKESFPLTVTSAQKNPTAFYLCATSGGDYTDTQYFGPGTRLTVL.

This rearrangement joins TRBV4-1 to TRBJ2-1, with 8 bases that match TRBD2. CDR3 size: 19 residues. V lost 0 bases, J lost 8 bases, and 18 bases stayed unmatched. Germline V gene data show CDR1 as MGHRA and CDR2 as YSYEKL. The CDR3 region is CASSQERGGGKSLGYEQFF. The CDR3 DNA reads TGCGCCAGCAGCCAAGAACGGGGCGGGGGGAAATCCCTAGGATATGAGCAGTTCTTC.

This rearrangement joins TRBV28 to TRBJ1-5, with 7 bases fitting TRBD1. The CDR3 has 15 residues. Trimming took 5 bases from V and 5 from J; bases not matched to a gene: 9. Germline lookup yields CDR1 MDHEN and CDR2 SYDVKM. As DNA, the CDR3 is TGTGCCAGCAGTCCCTCCCCGACAGGGTATCAGCCCCAGCATTTT. Protein sequence: CASSPSPTGYQPQHF.

The J gene is TRBJ2-1, the V gene TRBV7-9; D may be TRBD1 (6 bases). The V end was cut by 2 bases, the J end by 0 bases, with 11 bases between. Germline V gene lookup returns CDR1 SEHNR and CDR2 FQNEAQ (reference sequence). This CDR3 contains 16 residues. Written as DNA, the CDR3 is TGTGCCAGCAGCTTAATCCAGGGGAGCTCCTACAATGAGCAGTTCTTC. Amino acids: CASSLIQGSSYNEQFF.

For this clone: Other DNA sequences in the same sample also yield this CDR3. The J gene is TRBJ1-1, the V gene TRBV19; D remains unclear. V was clipped by 1 base and J by 0 bases, with 6 bases between them. This CDR3 is built from 14 residues. Germline V gene data show CDR1 as LNHDA and CDR2 as SQIVND (reference sequence). The CDR3 is CASSIGQMNTEAFF. In DNA form, the CDR3 reads TGTGCCAGTAGTATAGGTCAGATGAACACTGAAGCTTTCTTT.

The gene calls are TRBV19 and TRBJ1-4; perhaps TRBD1 as D (6 bases). V lost 5 bases and J lost 0, with 13 bases in between. This CDR3 is built from 16 residues. Germline CDR1 and CDR2: LNHDA and SQIVND (reference sequence). The chain's CDR3 is CASSGRGPATNEKLFF. Written as DNA, the CDR3 is TGTGCCAGTAGTGGCAGGGGACCAGCAACTAATGAAAAACTGTTTTTT.

The gene calls are TRBV7-8 and TRBJ1-4; D is undetermined. Germline-derived CDR1 and CDR2 are SGHVS and FQNEAQ. The ends were cut back, 3 bases at V and 4 bases at J, with 9 bases in the middle. The CDR3 contains 14 residues. The CDR3, as DNA: TGTGCCAGCAGCTTTTCTAGCAATAATGAAAAACTGTTTTTT. Its protein product is CASSFSSNNEKLFF.

This clone occurred once. The chain recombines TRBV6-1 with TRBJ2-4, with a possible D match to TRBD1 (6 bases). This CDR3 has 15 amino acids. From germline, CDR1 is MNHNS and CDR2 SASEGT. V was trimmed by 2 bases and J by 1 base, leaving 9 bases between them. The CDR3 protein is CASSEMQGAKNIQYF. The CDR3 nucleotides are TGTGCCAGCAGTGAAATGCAGGGGGCCAAAAACATTCAGTACTTC.

DNA of the CDR3: TGCGCCAGCAGCTTGGTGCCTCAGGGGAACTATGGCTACACCTTC. It yields the protein CASSLVPQGNYGYTF. V gene TRBV5-1 combines with J gene TRBJ1-2; a possible D gene is TRBD1 (6 bases). CDR3 length: 15 amino acids. The germline V gene has CDR1 SGHRS and CDR2 YFSETQ. Trimming removed 0 bases from V and 2 bases from J, with 11 bases in between.

This clone was recorded only once. The chain carries TRBV11-2 and TRBJ2-1, with a possible D match to TRBD2 (5 bases). With 2 bases removed from V and 0 bases from J, the gap between germline ends came to 14 bases. Germline CDR1 SGHAT, CDR2 FQNNGV. This CDR3 region has 17 residues. The CDR3 DNA reads as TGTGCCAGCAGCTTAAGCTGGACGGGGAGCTCCTACAATGAGCAGTTCTTC. Translation gives CASSLSWTGSSYNEQFF.

The chain employs TRBV6-5 and TRBJ2-5; 8 nucleotides agree with TRBD1. This CDR3 comprises 13 residues. The V and J ends lost 7 bases and 5 bases, in that order; junction bases with no gene match: 6. Looked up from germline, CDR1 is MNHEY and CDR2 is SVGAGI. The CDR3 loop reads CASKIQGGETQYF. CDR3 nucleotide sequence: TGTGCCAGCAAGATACAGGGGGGCGAGACCCAGTACTTC.

This clone appeared once. The same CDR3 arises from other DNA sequences in this sample as well. The J gene is TRBJ1-1, the V gene TRBV12-3 or TRBV12-4; D might be TRBD1 (6 bases). V gave up 3 bases and J gave up 3 bases, with 8 bases separating them. This CDR3 has 13 amino acids. CDR3 amino acids: CASSLTGYTEAFF. The CDR3 DNA follows: TGTGCCAGCAGTTTGACAGGATACACTGAAGCTTTCTTT.

This sequence joins TRBV7-2 and TRBJ1-4; 7 bases fit TRBD1. Unmatched junction bases numbered 5, after V lost 5 bases and J lost 5 bases. The CDR3 runs to 14 residues. Germline loops: CDR1 SGHTA, CDR2 FQGNSA. CDR3: CASSLRGKNEKLFF. DNA of the CDR3: TGTGCCAGCAGCCTCAGGGGGAAGAATGAAAAACTGTTTTTT.

The CDR3 region has the DNA TGTGCCAGCAGTTCCTCCCCGGGAGGAGGGGGTCAGCCCCAGCATTTT. Encoded protein: CASSSSPGGGGQPQHF. This chain uses TRBV6-5 with TRBJ1-5; a weak D match, TRBD1 (6 bases). CDR1 MNHEY and CDR2 SVGAGI come from the germline V gene. The CDR3 contains 16 residues. Trimming removed 4 bases at V and 6 bases at J, with 19 bases between.

The J gene is TRBJ1-1, the V gene TRBV19; TRBD1 matches 11 bases. The CDR3 loop spans 14 amino acids. Trimming took 7 bases from V and 5 from J; bases not matched to a gene: 6. Germline CDR1 and CDR2: LNHDA and SQIVND (reference sequence). The CDR3 spells CASTPGQGGTEAFF. The CDR3, as DNA: TGTGCCAGTACCCCGGGACAGGGGGGGACTGAAGCTTTCTTT.

This chain joins TRBV29-1 and TRBJ2-7; D gene ambiguous. The CDR3 sequence is 11 residues long. CDR1 SQVTM and CDR2 ANQGSEA come from the germline V gene. Trimming took off 4 bases at V and 1 base at J, with 5 bases between the two ends. CDR3 sequence: CSVAVSYEQYF. The CDR3 DNA reads as TGCAGCGTTGCCGTGTCCTACGAGCAGTACTTC.

The gene calls are TRBV18 and TRBJ1-3; 7 bases line up with TRBD1. CDR3 size: 16 residues. Germline lookup yields CDR1 KGHSH and CDR2 LQKENI. The trim removed 3 bases at V and 0 bases at J, leaving 5 bases unmatched. DNA for the CDR3: TGTGCCAGCTCACCGATGGACAGGCTCTCTGGAAACACCATATATTTT. Translating gives CASSPMDRLSGNTIYF.

This rearrangement joins TRBV7-2 to TRBJ2-5, with D unclear. Germline values: CDR1 SGHTA, CDR2 FQGNSA. This CDR3 has 13 residues. Trimming left V 1 base short and J 4 bases short, with 7 bases between. The CDR3 DNA reads TGTGCCAGCAGCTTAGGGCAAATAGAGACCCAGTACTTC. Translating gives CASSLGQIETQYF.

This sequence joins TRBV6-2 or TRBV6-3 and TRBJ1-1; D possibly corresponds to TRBD1 (5 bases). The CDR3 has 14 residues. Germline V gene lookup returns CDR1 MNHEY and CDR2 SVGEGT. Trimming left V 6 bases short and J 2 bases short, with 13 bases between. The CDR3 loop reads CASSPATGNTEAFF. CDR3 in DNA: TGTGCCAGCAGCCCCGCAACAGGTAACACTGAAGCTTTCTTT.

This chain uses TRBV3-1 (or the pseudogene TRBV3-2) with TRBJ2-7; 10 nucleotides line up with TRBD2. Per the germline V gene, CDR1 is LGHDT and CDR2 is YNNKEL (reference sequence). Trimming took 4 bases from V and 7 from J; bases not matched to a gene: 10. This CDR3 has 15 amino acids. In nucleotides, the CDR3 is TGTGCCAGCAGCCCCCTTGGTACTAGCGGGGTGGAGCAGTACTTC. Encoded protein: CASSPLGTSGVEQYF.

This clone was detected only once. The rearrangement links TRBV2 to TRBJ1-2; 7 nucleotides match TRBD1. The V segment lost 7 bases and the J segment 3 bases; nucleotides outside the gene matches: 11. The germline CDR1 and CDR2 sequences are SNHLY and FYNNEI. The CDR3 runs 15 residues. CDR3 amino acids: CASTAGSGGHYGYTF. The CDR3 nucleotides read TGTGCCAGCACCGCAGGGTCAGGGGGTCACTATGGCTACACCTTC. The variable domain in full, completed from reference TRBV2 and TRBJ1-2, reads EPEVTQTPSHQVTQMGQEVILRCVPISNHLYFYWYRQILGQKVEFLVSFYNNEISEKSEIFDDQFSVERPDGSNFTLKIRSTKLEDSAMYFCASTAGSGGHYGYTFGSGTRLTVV.

This chain connects TRBV6-4 to TRBJ2-3; a possible D gene is TRBD2 (6 bases). Germline CDR1 is MRHNA and CDR2 is SNTAGT. The CDR3 sequence is 15 residues long. The germline V and J ends were trimmed by 2 bases and 0 bases, with 9 bases remaining between them. For the CDR3, the DNA is TGTGCCAGCAGTGACCGGGGGATTAGCACAGATACGCAGTATTTT. Translating gives CASSDRGISTDTQYF.

The gene calls are TRBV7-2 and TRBJ1-1, with D maybe TRBD1 (6 bases). V was shortened by 8 bases and J by 5 bases, with 15 bases between the two germline ends. CDR1 and CDR2 from the germline V gene are SGHTA and FQGNSA. The CDR3 loop spans 13 amino acids. CDR3: CASSSRGATEAFF. Written as DNA, the CDR3 is TGTGCCAGCTCATCTCGGGGGGCGACTGAAGCTTTCTTT. Full variable domain (remainder filled in from reference TRBV7-2 and TRBJ1-1): GAGVSQSPSNKVTEKGKDVELRCDPISGHTALYWYRQSLGQGLEFLIYFQGNSAPDKSGLPSDRFSAERTGGSVSTLTIQRTQQEDSAVYLCASSSRGATEAFFGQGTRLTVV.